These 16 T cell receptor beta chains share one sample of origin, sequenced in a study of long-term antiretroviral therapy in people with HIV. At the survey level, the v3.0 immunoSEQ assay was run. Using immunoSEQ multiplex PCR, the repertoire was profiled, and TCRdb retains in-frame clones only, with some absent. Among tens of thousands of clones, around 88% were seen once, and the ten largest hold roughly 5.3%. The sequencing used unsorted PBMCs, collected more than 4.4 years after starting antiretroviral therapy. The receptors stem from a man aged 25 to 40 with HIV.

Only a few counts were recorded for this clone. V gene TRBV6-4 combines with J gene TRBJ1-2, with 8 bases lining up with TRBD1. Trimming at V came to 6 bases and at J to 2 bases, leaving 2 bases not matched to a gene. The CDR3 has 13 residues. From germline, CDR1 is MRHNA and CDR2 SNTAGT. CDR3 residues: CASSRDRNYGYTF. The CDR3, as DNA: TGTGCCAGCAGCCGGGACAGGAACTATGGCTACACCTTC.

The CDR3 sequence: CASIRTGGSNQPQHF. The CDR3 DNA reads TGTGCCAGTATCCGGACCGGGGGGAGCAATCAGCCCCAGCATTTT. The V call is TRBV19, the J call TRBJ1-5; tentatively, D is TRBD1 (5 bases). This CDR3 spans 15 amino acids. Trimming took off 7 bases at V and 1 base at J, with 14 bases between the two ends. Germline CDR1 and CDR2: LNHDA and SQIVND (reference sequence). The complete variable domain, with remaining parts taken from reference TRBV19 and TRBJ1-5, reads DGGITQSPKYLFRKEGQNVTLSCEQNLNHDAMYWYRQDPGQGLRLIYYSQIVNDFQKGDIAEGYSVSREKKESFPLTVTSAQKNPTAFYLCASIRTGGSNQPQHFGDGTRLSIL.

This clone has just one count. The CDR3: CASSLGVDEQFF. The CDR3 DNA reads as TGTGCCAGCAGCTTAGGTGTAGATGAGCAGTTCTTC. The chain combines TRBV7-2 with TRBJ2-1; D uncertain. The V end was cut by 1 base, the J end by 8 bases, with 6 bases between. Germline V CDR1 and CDR2: SGHTA, FQGNSA. This CDR3 comprises 12 residues.

The chain has TRBV10-3 and TRBJ1-2, with D possibly being TRBD1 (5 bases). Germline CDR1 and CDR2: ENHRY and SYGVKD. CDR3 size: 12 residues. Trimming removed 7 bases at V and 6 bases at J, with 12 bases between. As DNA, the CDR3 is TGTGCCATCACCGGGGGGGTCGATGGCTACACCTTC. Translating it yields CAITGGVDGYTF.

The chain joins TRBV6-1 to TRBJ1-2; possibly TRBD1 for D (5 bases). From germline, CDR1 is MNHNS and CDR2 SASEGT. The CDR3 is made up of 16 amino acids. Trimming left V 4 bases short and J 3 bases short, with 18 bases between. CDR3 amino acids: CASSGGRGYPYYGYTF. The CDR3 nucleotides are TGTGCCAGCAGTGGGGGGAGGGGTTACCCTTACTATGGCTACACCTTC.

The gene calls are TRBV6-1 and TRBJ2-7; 8 nucleotides align to TRBD2. The length of the CDR3 is 13 residues. Germline assignment: CDR1 MNHNS and CDR2 SASEGT. The V gene end was trimmed by 9 bases and the J gene end by 2 bases; junction bases not matched to a gene: 6. In DNA, the CDR3 is TGTGCCAGTCTTAGCGGGAATACCTACGAGCAGTACTTC. Encoded protein: CASLSGNTYEQYF.

J is TRBJ2-3 and V is TRBV25-1; D unclear. From germline, CDR1 is MGHDK and CDR2 SYGVNS. This CDR3 spans 15 amino acids. V lost 3 bases, J lost 6 bases, and 16 bases lay in between. DNA of the CDR3: TGTGCCAGCAGTGATCAACCAGGCGGCCTTGATACGCAGTATTTT. The encoded protein is CASSDQPGGLDTQYF.

CDR3 in amino acids: CAIRGVGSTEAFF. CDR3 nucleotides: TGTGCCATCAGGGGTGTGGGGTCCACTGAAGCTTTCTTT. The chain employs TRBV10-3 and TRBJ1-1; D call uncertain. The germline V gene encodes CDR1 ENHRY and CDR2 SYGVKD. Between the trimmed V and J ends, which lost 6 bases and 4 bases, there was a span of 12 bases. The CDR3 sequence is 13 residues long.

This chain joins TRBV9 and TRBJ2-2, with TRBD2 matching 14 bases. J lost 7 bases, V lost 0 bases, and 2 bases had no gene match. The CDR3 consists of 16 residues. Germline assignment: CDR1 SGDLS and CDR2 YYNGEE. DNA for the CDR3: TGTGCCAGCAGCGTAGATGGGACTAGCGGGGGCGGGGAGCTGTTTTTT. Translation: CASSVDGTSGGGELFF.

The CDR3 protein is CASSDLGPYNEQFF. The CDR3, as DNA: TGCGCCAGCAGTGACCTGGGGCCCTACAATGAGCAGTTCTTC. The rearrangement uses TRBV10-1 and TRBJ2-1, with D possibly being TRBD1 (5 bases). Per germline, CDR1 WNHNN and CDR2 SYGVQD (reference sequence). Trimming shortened V by 3 bases and J by 2 bases, and 8 bases separated the two germline ends. The CDR3 totals 14 residues.

The V gene is TRBV11-2, the J gene TRBJ2-7; D gene unclear. Germline CDR1 SGHAT, CDR2 FQNNGV. V dropped 7 bases and J dropped 4 bases, with 5 bases sitting between them. The CDR3 contains 10 residues. CDR3 DNA sequence: TGTGCCAGCAAGAAGTACGAGCAGTACTTC. As protein: CASKKYEQYF.

The chain links TRBV5-6 to TRBJ2-5; TRBD2 aligns across 7 bases. The CDR3 covers 13 residues. Germline trimming cut 2 bases from V and 5 bases from J; bases unmatched to any gene: 3. The germline V gene encodes CDR1 SGHDT and CDR2 YYEEEE. CDR3 bases: TGTGCCAGCAGCTTTCGGGGGGTGGAGACCCAGTACTTC. Its protein product is CASSFRGVETQYF.

The chain carries TRBV10-3 and TRBJ2-3; D not certain. CDR3 length: 13 amino acids. In germline, CDR1 is ENHRY, CDR2 SYGVKD. Trimming shortened V by 7 bases and J by 4 bases, and 12 bases separated the two germline ends. The DNA of the CDR3 is TGTGCCATCAATTTCCAGGCATCAGATACGCAGTATTTT. Translated: CAINFQASDTQYF.

The sample holds a few counts of this clone. For the CDR3, the DNA is TGCGCCAGCAGCCAGGAAATCGGGACTCCATCCTACGAGCAGTACTTC. Translated: CASSQEIGTPSYEQYF. The V and J genes are TRBV4-3 and TRBJ2-7, with D perhaps matching TRBD2 (6 bases). This CDR3 has 16 amino acids. V was cut by 3 bases and J by 1 base, with 16 bases left in between. Per germline, CDR1 LGHNA and CDR2 YSLEER.

The chain is built from TRBV28 and TRBJ2-5, with TRBD1 identical over 7 bases. CDR3 length: 14 residues. The V and J ends lost 6 bases and 5 bases, in that order; junction bases with no gene match: 9. Germline V lookup: CDR1 MDHEN, CDR2 SYDVKM. The CDR3 DNA reads TGTGCCAGCAGCCTGTTTTCGGGACAGGAGACCCAGTACTTC. As protein: CASSLFSGQETQYF. The variable domain in full, with the rest retrieved from reference TRBV28 and TRBJ2-5, is DVKVTQSSRYLVKRTGEKVFLECVQDMDHENMFWYRQDPGLGLRLIYFSYDVKMKEKGDIPEGYSVSREKKERFSLILESASTNQTSMYLCASSLFSGQETQYFGPGTRLLVL.

The chain combines TRBV18 with TRBJ2-3; TRBD2 matches 7 bases. J gave up 2 bases and V 3 bases, and 8 bases lay outside the gene matches. This CDR3 has 16 residues. Germline CDR1 KGHSH, CDR2 LQKENI. CDR3 region: CASSPLAAGITDTQYF. For the CDR3, the DNA is TGTGCCAGCTCACCCCTAGCGGCGGGCATCACAGATACGCAGTATTTT.